This section outlines one TCR beta chain sequence together with its context. What it binds is unknown. These data originate in a study of shared clonotypes between healthy human individuals. Study-wide context: The study drew on a couple of women and a few men aged 18 to 49 as donors. Findings of the study overall: Among donors, the sharing of clonotypes was expected to be influenced by sequencing depth. With few donors, the genetic and exposure-history diversity represented was limited.

Authors' processing steps: For the immunoSEQ data, sequences were junction-only without quality scores, so filtering differed. Assay: immunoSEQ multiplex PCR; the TCRdb copy retains only in-frame clones and omits some. For V, J and clone size, that table is used; D and trimming come from the DNA. Here the sample spans roughly 500,000 clones, roughly four fifths being singletons. The CDR3 totals 13 residues. Germline V lookup: CDR1 LNHDA, CDR2 SQIVND (reference sequence). V gave up 5 bases and J gave up 9 bases, with 15 bases separating them. This rearrangement joins TRBV19 to TRBJ2-3; no firm D call. Sequencing was done on a sample of PBMCs. The sequence was collected from a woman between 35 and 50 years old in good health. Some clones in this sample may be carry-over from other donors' samples. The CDR3, as DNA: TGTGCCAGTAGTCCTCGGACGGAAGGGACGCAGTATTTT. Its protein is CASSPRTEGTQYF.